This TCR beta chain was sequenced during a study of blood T cell repertoires in COVID-19. Germline V gene sequence: CDR1 GTSNPN, CDR2 SVGIG (reference sequence). With V trimmed by 2 bases and J by 4 bases, 10 bases remained unmatched. The CDR3 runs to 15 residues. Only in-frame clones appear in the TCRdb table, and some are missing; sequencing was by immunoSEQ multiplex PCR. The profile covers roughly 86,000 clones, with about 86% appearing a single time and approximately 6.5% taken by the ten largest. The rearrangement joins TRBV30 to TRBJ1-2, with 7 positions matching TRBD1. The sequenced sample was peripheral blood. The origin of this receptor is a man between 60 and 70 years old with acute or convalescent COVID-19. This CDR3 reads CAWSRPRDSIYGYTF. The CDR3 nucleotides are TGTGCCTGGAGTCGACCGAGGGACAGTATCTATGGCTACACCTTC.